This T cell receptor (beta chain) was identified during a study of shared clonotypes between healthy human individuals. Notes on the study in general: Of the naive CD4 clonotypes, 4% to 5% were shared across four donors.

The CDR3 extends over 12 amino acids. Germline CDR1 is SEHNR and CDR2 is FQNEAQ (reference sequence). The V end was cut by 5 bases, the J end by 10 bases, with 14 bases between. A note on this clone: Its target is unknown.

Using immunoSEQ multiplex PCR, the repertoire was profiled, and TCRdb retains in-frame clones only, with some absent. The repertoire consists of about 2,100,000 clones, with about 92% occurring once and the leading ten covering over 1.5%. Naive CD8 populations comprised CD45RO-negative cells positively selected for CCR7, excluding terminally differentiated effector memory CD45RA+ cells. The V call is TRBV7-9, the J call TRBJ1-2, with unresolved D. Sample: naive CD8+ T cells from PBMCs. The clonotype was recovered from a man between 18 and 35 years old in good health. Some clones in this sample may be carry-over from other donors' samples. In DNA form, the CDR3 reads TGTGCCAGCAGCCTTGCAAGTAGTCCCTACACCTTC. This gives the protein CASSLASSPYTF. Variable domain in full (rest from reference TRBV7-9 and TRBJ1-2): DTGVSQNPRHKITKRGQNVTFRCDPISEHNRLYWYRQTLGQGPEFLTYFQNEAQLEKSRLLSDRFSAERPKGSFSTLEIQRTEQGDSAMYLCASSLASSPYTFGSGTRLTVV.